This T cell receptor (beta chain) came from a study of patients and donors after allogeneic stem cell transplantation. Germline V gene data show CDR1 as SGHRS and CDR2 as YFSETQ. There are 17 residues in the CDR3. V lost 1 base and J lost 2; bases outside the gene matches: 5. TCRdb reprocessed the RT-PCR reads via MiXCR and lists one record per CDR3 protein. The sample lists some 880,000 distinct CDR3 sequences, over 15% seen once, with 6% in the top ten. There are a few counts of this clonotype. The source of this sequence is a human donor who was either an allogeneic HSCT recipient or a stem cell or donor lymphocyte infusion donor (not recorded which). It is not recorded whose cells these are; they may come from a transplant donor. Input material: blood, either unsorted or a sorted T cell fraction (not recorded which). This chain connects TRBV5-1 to TRBJ2-2; TRBD2 matches at 10 bases. The CDR3 is CASSLRAGGINTGELFF. The CDR3 DNA is TGCGCCAGCAGCTTGCGAGCGGGAGGGATCAACACCGGGGAGCTGTTTTTT.